This T cell receptor beta chain was obtained from a study of chemoradiotherapy in HPV16-positive cancers. Note on this clone: What it binds is unknown.

Germline lookup yields CDR1 LGHNA and CDR2 YSLEER. This CDR3 comprises 14 residues. V was cut by 5 bases and J by 5 bases, with 13 bases left in between. Libraries were prepared by immunoSEQ multiplex PCR; TCRdb keeps only in-frame clonotypes and omits some of them. Among 20,000 to 25,000 clones listed, roughly 89% were seen once. Study-level findings and limits: For HPV16-positive patients, expanding HPV-responsive T cells associated with longer recurrence-free survival. During treatment, candidate HPV-specific clones and E7-related motifs expanded in tumor.

The chain uses TRBV4-3 and TRBJ2-1, with TRBD1 as a possible D gene (6 bases). The TCR comes from a human donor with HPV-associated anogenital cancer. The sequencing used blood, collected from a patient who underwent chemoradiotherapy. CDR3 protein: CASSVQGRNNEQFF. In DNA form, the CDR3 reads TGCGCCAGCAGCGTACAGGGACGTAACAATGAGCAGTTCTTC.